Included here is one T cell receptor beta chain sequence, with context. TCRdb itself ran the 5' RACE reads through MiXCR, one entry per CDR3 protein. The table has roughly 300,000 distinct CDR3 sequences, around 6.8% seen once; the top ten hold 15% to 20%. Trimming left V 2 bases short and J 14 bases short, with 13 bases between. This CDR3 comprises 13 residues. Germline CDR1 and CDR2: MNHEY and SVGEGT. This specimen comes from a study of T cells after yellow fever vaccination. Sequencing was performed on PBMCs, taken approximately 47 days after the first yellow fever vaccination. This chain uses TRBV6-2 or TRBV6-3 with TRBJ1-6; D gene ambiguous. This TCR came from a young man who received the YFV17D yellow fever vaccine. The DNA for the CDR3 is TGTGCCAGCAGTTACCGTTGGGAAACGGCCCTCCACTTT. Translated, it gives CASSYRWETALHF.